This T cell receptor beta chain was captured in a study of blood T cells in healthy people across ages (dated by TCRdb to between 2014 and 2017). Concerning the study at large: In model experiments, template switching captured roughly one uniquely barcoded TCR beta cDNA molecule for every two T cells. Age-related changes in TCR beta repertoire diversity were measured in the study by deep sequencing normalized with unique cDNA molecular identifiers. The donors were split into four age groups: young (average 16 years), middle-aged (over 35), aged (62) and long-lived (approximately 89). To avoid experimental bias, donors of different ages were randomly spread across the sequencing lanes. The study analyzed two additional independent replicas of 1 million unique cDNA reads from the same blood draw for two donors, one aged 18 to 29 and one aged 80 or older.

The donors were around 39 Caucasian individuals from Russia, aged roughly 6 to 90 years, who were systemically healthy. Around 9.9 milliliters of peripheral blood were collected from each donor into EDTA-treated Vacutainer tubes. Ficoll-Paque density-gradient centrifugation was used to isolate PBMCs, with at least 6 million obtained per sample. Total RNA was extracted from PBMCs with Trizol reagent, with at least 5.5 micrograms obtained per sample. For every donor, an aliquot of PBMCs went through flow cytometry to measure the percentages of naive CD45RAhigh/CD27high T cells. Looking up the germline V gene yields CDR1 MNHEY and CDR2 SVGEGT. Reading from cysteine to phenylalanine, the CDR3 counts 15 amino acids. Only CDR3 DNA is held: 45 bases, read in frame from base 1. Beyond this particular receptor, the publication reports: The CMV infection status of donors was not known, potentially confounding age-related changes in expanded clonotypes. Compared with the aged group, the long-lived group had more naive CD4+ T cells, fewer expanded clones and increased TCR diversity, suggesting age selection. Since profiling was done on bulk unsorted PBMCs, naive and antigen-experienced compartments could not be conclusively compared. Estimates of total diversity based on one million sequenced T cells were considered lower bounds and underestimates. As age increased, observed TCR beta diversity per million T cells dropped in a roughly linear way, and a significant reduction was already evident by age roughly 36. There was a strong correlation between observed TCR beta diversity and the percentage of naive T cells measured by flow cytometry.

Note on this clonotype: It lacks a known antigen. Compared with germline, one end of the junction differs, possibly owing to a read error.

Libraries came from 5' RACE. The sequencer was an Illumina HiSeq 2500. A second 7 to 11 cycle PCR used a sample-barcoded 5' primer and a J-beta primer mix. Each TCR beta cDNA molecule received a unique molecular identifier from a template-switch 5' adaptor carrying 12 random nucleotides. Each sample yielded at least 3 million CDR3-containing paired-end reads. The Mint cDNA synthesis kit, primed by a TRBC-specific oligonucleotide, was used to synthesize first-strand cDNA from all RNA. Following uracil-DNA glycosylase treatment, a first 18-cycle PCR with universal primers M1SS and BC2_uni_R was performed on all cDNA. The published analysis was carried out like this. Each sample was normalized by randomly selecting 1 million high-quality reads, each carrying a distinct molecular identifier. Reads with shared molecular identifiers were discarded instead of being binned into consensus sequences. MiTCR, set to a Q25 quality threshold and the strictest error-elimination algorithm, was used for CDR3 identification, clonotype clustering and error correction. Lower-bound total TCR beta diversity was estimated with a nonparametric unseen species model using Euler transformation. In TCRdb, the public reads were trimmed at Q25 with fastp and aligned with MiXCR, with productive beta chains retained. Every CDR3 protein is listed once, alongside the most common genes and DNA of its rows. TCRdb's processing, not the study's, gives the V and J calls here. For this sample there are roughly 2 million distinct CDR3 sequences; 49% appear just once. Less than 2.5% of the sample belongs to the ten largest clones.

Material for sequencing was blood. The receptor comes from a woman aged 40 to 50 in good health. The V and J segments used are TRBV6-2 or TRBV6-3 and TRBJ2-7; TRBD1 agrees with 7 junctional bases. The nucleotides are TGTGCCAGCAGTCCCCCTCGACAGGGCTCCCACGAGCAGTACTTC. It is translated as CASSPPRQGSHEQYF.